This is a list of T cell receptor beta chains from one sample in a study of STAT5B mutations in CD4+ large granular lymphocyte leukemia. Only in-frame clones appear in the TCRdb table, and some are missing; sequencing was by immunoSEQ multiplex PCR. Among some 29,000 clones listed, 79% were seen once. The material sequenced was CD4+ T cells from blood buffy coats. The receptors were sampled from a human donor in good health. The CDR3 runs from the conserved cysteine through the conserved F or W. D genes are given only for firm matches. Some rows have no size entry. The others give once, few or many, or a class for an expanded clone.

D gene,V gene,J gene,clone size,CDR3 DNA,CDR3 protein
-,TRBV7-9,TRBJ1-1,few,TGTGCCAGCAGCTTAGCTAGGGCGGCAGCTGAAGCTTTCTTT,CASSLARAAAEAFF
-,TRBV6-5,TRBJ1-1,-,TGTGCCAGCAAACACGGGGGGCTGTACACTGAAGCTTTCTTT,CASKHGGLYTEAFF
TRBD1,TRBV4-1,TRBJ1-5,-,TGCGCCAGCAGCCAAGAAAACAGGGGATCTCAGCCCCAGCATTTT,CASSQENRGSQPQHF
-,TRBV6-6,TRBJ2-1,-,TGTGCCAGCAGTTACGGTACGCAGGATCACAATGAGCAGTTCTTC,CASSYGTQDHNEQFF
-,TRBV7-2,TRBJ2-1,-,TGTGCCAGCAGCTCCACCCTTGAGCAGTTCTTC,CASSSTLEQFF
-,TRBV5-1,TRBJ2-1,-,TGCGCCAGCAGCTTGGTAGGAGGGGGGGCCTACAATGAGCAGTTCTTC,CASSLVGGGAYNEQFF
-,TRBV7-9,TRBJ2-3,once,TGTGCCAGCAGCTCTCGACTCCTACGGAACACAGATACGCAGTATTTT,CASSSRLLRNTDTQYF
-,TRBV5-4,TRBJ2-5,-,TGTGCCAGCAGCCGCCCTAGTCTAGGGCAAGAGACCCAGTACTTC,CASSRPSLGQETQYF
TRBD2,TRBV2,TRBJ2-3,-,TGTGCCAGCATCGGAGTCCGGGGGGGAAGCACAGATACGCAGTATTTT,CASIGVRGGSTDTQYF
TRBD1,TRBV19,TRBJ1-5,-,TGTGCCAGTAGTATCGGGACAGTTGGTAATCAGCCCCAGCATTTT,CASSIGTVGNQPQHF
-,TRBV12-1,TRBJ1-6,-,TGTGCCAGCAGCCAGGGGGGTATTGATTCACCCCTCCACTTT,CASSQGGIDSPLHF
-,TRBV6-5,TRBJ2-2,-,TGTGCCAGCAGTTACAGGGGCCCCGGGGCCGGGGAGCTGTTTTTT,CASSYRGPGAGELFF
-,TRBV7-9,TRBJ1-2,-,TGTGCCAGCAGCTCGGACACGCTTGGGGACTATGGCTACACCTTC,CASSSDTLGDYGYTF
-,TRBV5-5,TRBJ1-2,few,TGTGCCAGCAGCTTGGACGGGAACTATGGCTACACCTTC,CASSLDGNYGYTF
-,TRBV14,TRBJ1-2,-,TGTGCCAGCAGCCAAGATCGGAACTGGGGAAAGTCGGATGGCTACACCTTC,CASSQDRNWGKSDGYTF
-,TRBV19,TRBJ2-7,-,TGTGCCAGTAGTATCGGGGCGGGCGAGCAGTACTTC,CASSIGAGEQYF
TRBD1,TRBV4-2,TRBJ1-4,few,TGTGCCAGCAGCCAAGCTCTCGCGACAGGGGGACATGAAAAACTGTTTTTT,CASSQALATGGHEKLFF
TRBD1,TRBV6-5,TRBJ1-2,-,TGTGCCAGCAGTTGGGGGACAGGGCGTTCTAACTATGGCTACACCTTC,CASSWGTGRSNYGYTF
TRBD1,TRBV7-9,TRBJ1-5,-,TGTGCCAGCAGCGGACCGGGACAGGGGGGTCAGCCCCAGCATTTT,CASSGPGQGGQPQHF
TRBD1,TRBV2,TRBJ1-6,-,TGTGCCAGCAGCGGACAGGGATCAAATAATTCACCCCTCCACTTT,CASSGQGSNNSPLHF
-,TRBV5-6,TRBJ1-4,-,TGTGCCAGCAGCCAGCTTGGGGACGGGAATGAAAAACTGTTTTTT,CASSQLGDGNEKLFF
-,TRBV7-2,TRBJ1-2,-,TGTGCCAGCACCTCCCGGGAGGGAGGCTACACCTTC,CASTSREGGYTF
-,TRBV5-1,TRBJ1-1,-,TGCGCCAGCAGCTTGCCAGGGGTGATGGCTGAAGCTTTCTTT,CASSLPGVMAEAFF
-,TRBV25-1,TRBJ1-4,-,TGTGCCAGCAGTGAAGGGACACCGGAAAAACTGTTTTTT,CASSEGTPEKLFF
TRBD1,TRBV11-2,TRBJ1-1,-,TGTGCCAGCAGCTCTCTTACAGGGGCGAACACTGAAGCTTTCTTT,CASSSLTGANTEAFF
-,TRBV21-1,TRBJ1-5,once,TGTGCCAGCAGCACCCGACAGGGGTATGCCAATCAGCCCCAGCATTTT,CASSTRQGYANQPQHF
TRBD1,TRBV7-2,TRBJ1-5,few,TGTGCCAGCAGCCCCACAGGGGGCCAGCCCCAGCATTTT,CASSPTGGQPQHF
TRBD1,TRBV7-2,TRBJ1-2,-,TGTGCCAGCAGCTTAGCGGGACAGGCTGCGGGCTATGGCTACACCTTC,CASSLAGQAAGYGYTF
-,TRBV27,TRBJ1-2,few,TGTGCCAGCAGCAATGGGGGCGCCCCGGGTGGCTACACCTTC,CASSNGGAPGGYTF
TRBD1,TRBV29-1,TRBJ1-2,few,TGCAGCCATCATACAGGGGATGGCTACACCTTC,CSHHTGDGYTF